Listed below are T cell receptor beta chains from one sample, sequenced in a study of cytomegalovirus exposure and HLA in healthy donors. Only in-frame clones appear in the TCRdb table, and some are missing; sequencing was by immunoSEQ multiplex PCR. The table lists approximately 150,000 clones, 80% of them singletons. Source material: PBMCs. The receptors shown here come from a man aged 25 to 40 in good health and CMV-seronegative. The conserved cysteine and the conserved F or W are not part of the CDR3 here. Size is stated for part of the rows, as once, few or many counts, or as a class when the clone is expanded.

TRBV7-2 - ASSLRDSGSDQY
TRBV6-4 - ASSPQQGVDTQY
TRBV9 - ASSSNGANYGYT
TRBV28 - ASTLGGLGTEAF
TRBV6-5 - ASSPQTGNNQPQH
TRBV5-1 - ASSLASGGIDEQY
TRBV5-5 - ASSLVGAAGNTIY
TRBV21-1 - ASSKPPGGPGNTIY
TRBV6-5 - ASSLGQGANIQY
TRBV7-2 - ASSLDAGPTDTQY
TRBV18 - ASSPQRTSQLETQY
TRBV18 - ASSPGGGPNQPQH
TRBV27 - ASKPGGLYGYT
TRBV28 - ASSPRDREIYGYT
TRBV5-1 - ASSQDREVVTQY
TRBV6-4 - ASREVSNTGELF
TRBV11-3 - ASSFGAGELF
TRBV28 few ASRSTGGAYGYT
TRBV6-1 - ASNNNPDNEQF
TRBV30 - AWCRGGDNEQF
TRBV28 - ASSRDSFPLEQY
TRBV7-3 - ASSPPGQSFTGELF
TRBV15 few ATSNRQGYYEQY
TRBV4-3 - ASSPGAGATGDTQY
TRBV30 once AWRVLFGGGAITDTQY
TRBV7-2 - ASSFYGQNTEAF
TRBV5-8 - ASSPVVDSLPWGETQY
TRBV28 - ASSSPGQGYADTQY
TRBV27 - ASSLSTRQRLNTGELF
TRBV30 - AWKGSGDSPLH
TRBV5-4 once ASSACRSEGACEQY
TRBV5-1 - ASSAGGGTQY
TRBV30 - AWRTGRSRQLF
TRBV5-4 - ASSLDRDETQY
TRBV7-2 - ASLLSGANVLT
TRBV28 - ASSYSPTGAYEQY
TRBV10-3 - AISNDRAEKLF
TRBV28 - ASSLTGNYGYT
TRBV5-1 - ASSYLGEQY
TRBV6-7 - ASSYLSDCVRAYEQY
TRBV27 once ASRTGGQAYEQY
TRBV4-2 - ASGRTGGNEQY
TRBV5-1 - ASSLVTGSNTETQY
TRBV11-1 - ASSPQGVQGSETQY
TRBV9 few ASSGSLEDSDNSPLH
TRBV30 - AWSTDSLGYGYT
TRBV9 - ASSVGIARTDTQY
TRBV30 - AWKVTGGGGYT